These 17 T cell receptor beta chains originate from one sample sequenced in a study of blood T cell repertoires in COVID-19. Assay: immunoSEQ multiplex PCR; the TCRdb copy retains only in-frame clones and omits some. The sample consists of 140,000 to 150,000 clones, 80% of them appearing once. Sequenced material: peripheral blood. These receptors were obtained from a woman between 45 and 65 years old with acute or convalescent COVID-19.

The V call is TRBV2, the J call TRBJ1-2, with TRBD1 as a possible D gene (6 bases). This CDR3 is 15 amino acids long. Deletions cut 0 bases from V and 4 bases from J, with 12 bases between. CDR1 and CDR2 (germline): SNHLY, FYNNEI. The CDR3 DNA reads TGTGCCAGCAGTGAAGCGGGCAGGGGATCCTATGGCTACACCTTC. Encoded protein: CASSEAGRGSYGYTF.

The chain recombines TRBV3-1 (or the pseudogene TRBV3-2) with TRBJ2-7, with 7 bases fitting TRBD2. V gave up 0 bases and J gave up 5 bases; unmatched junction bases: 13. CDR1 LGHDT and CDR2 YNNKEL come from the germline V gene (reference sequence). The CDR3 length is 17 residues. This CDR3 reads CASSQDLVAGSSDEQYF. CDR3 nucleotide sequence: TGTGCCAGCAGCCAAGATTTAGTAGCGGGTAGCTCGGACGAGCAGTACTTC.

This clone was seen only a few times. This chain links TRBV7-2 with TRBJ2-7; no definite D call. Per germline, CDR1 SGHTA and CDR2 FQGNSA. This CDR3 has 11 amino acids. Trimming left V 0 bases short and J 8 bases short, with 5 bases between. The CDR3 loop is CASSLAEQQYF. Here the CDR3 DNA reads TGTGCCAGCAGCTTAGCAGAGCAGCAGTACTTC.

The rearrangement uses TRBV5-6 and TRBJ1-2, with D maybe TRBD1 (5 bases). V dropped 4 bases and J dropped 4 bases, with 14 bases sitting between them. Germline CDR1 and CDR2: SGHDT and YYEEEE. CDR3 length: 14 residues. DNA for the CDR3: TGTGCCAGCAGCCCTGATCGGGGGTTCTATGGCTACACCTTC. Translation: CASSPDRGFYGYTF.

The rearrangement links TRBV4-3 to TRBJ2-1; TRBD2 matches at 7 bases. Germline V lookup: CDR1 LGHNA, CDR2 YSLEER. The CDR3 totals 16 residues. Trimming cost V 1 base and J 1 base; bases outside gene matches: 4. CDR3 sequence: CASSQAGGRSYNEQFF. CDR3 in DNA: TGCGCCAGCAGCCAAGCGGGAGGCAGATCCTACAATGAGCAGTTCTTC.

The rearrangement joins TRBV27 to TRBJ1-2; maybe TRBD1 (5 bases). The CDR3 length is 15 residues. With 6 bases removed from V and 0 bases from J, the gap between germline ends came to 14 bases. Germline CDR1 MNHEY, CDR2 SMNVEV (reference sequence). The CDR3 nucleotides are TGTGCCAGCAGCCTAGTGTCGGGGGCTAACTATGGCTACACCTTC. It yields the protein CASSLVSGANYGYTF.

This chain uses TRBV7-9 with TRBJ2-1; TRBD1 aligns across 7 bases. Germline values: CDR1 SEHNR, CDR2 FQNEAQ (reference sequence). Unmatched junction bases numbered 9, after V lost 7 bases and J lost 0 bases. This CDR3 is 16 amino acids long. CDR3: CASTRQGASSYNEQFF. CDR3 nucleotide sequence: TGTGCCAGCACCAGACAGGGAGCATCCTCCTACAATGAGCAGTTCTTC.

This clone was detected only a few times. The rearrangement links TRBV2 to TRBJ1-1, with a tentative D call TRBD1 (5 bases). V was shortened by 7 bases and J by 5 bases, with 14 bases between the two germline ends. Germline V gene lookup returns CDR1 SNHLY and CDR2 FYNNEI. The CDR3 loop spans 13 amino acids. The CDR3 sequence is CASKATEKTEAFF. The CDR3 DNA reads TGTGCCAGCAAAGCGACAGAGAAAACTGAAGCTTTCTTT.

V gene TRBV20-1 combines with J gene TRBJ2-3; D remains unclear. The germline CDR1 and CDR2 sequences are DFQATT and SNEGSKA (reference sequence). Between the trimmed V and J ends, which lost 3 bases and 3 bases, there was a span of 13 bases. The CDR3 is made up of 14 amino acids. CDR3 bases: TGCAGTGCTAGTAGCCCACTCGGGACAGATACGCAGTATTTT. Translating it yields CSASSPLGTDTQYF.

This chain connects TRBV7-2 to TRBJ2-2; no reliable D call. The CDR3 loop spans 13 amino acids. V lost 1 base to trimming and J lost 6 bases, with 6 bases between them. From germline, CDR1 is SGHTA and CDR2 FQGNSA. Written as DNA, the CDR3 is TGTGCCAGCAGCTTAGTAGGAGCCGGGGAGCTGTTTTTT. This codes for CASSLVGAGELFF. The full variable domain, in which reference TRBV7-2 and TRBJ2-2 provide the parts outside the CDR3, is GAGVSQSPSNKVTEKGKDVELRCDPISGHTALYWYRQSLGQGLEFLIYFQGNSAPDKSGLPSDRFSAERTGGSVSTLTIQRTQQEDSAVYLCASSLVGAGELFFGEGSRLTVL.

This chain uses TRBV4-2 with TRBJ1-6; no reliable D call. Germline-derived CDR1 and CDR2 are LGHNA and YNFKEQ. Between the trimmed V and J ends, which lost 0 bases and 11 bases, there was a span of 11 bases. The CDR3 contains 14 residues. The CDR3 DNA is TGTGCCAGCAGCCAAGATCCCCAGGTAGCACCCCTCCACTTT. Its protein product is CASSQDPQVAPLHF.

V gene TRBV7-3 combines with J gene TRBJ2-2; D ambiguous. Germline-derived CDR1 and CDR2 are SGHTA and FQGTGA. The CDR3 loop spans 13 amino acids. V lost 7 bases, J lost 4 bases, and 10 bases lay in between. CDR3 loop: CASKAASTGELFF. In DNA form, the CDR3 reads TGTGCCAGCAAGGCCGCTAGCACCGGGGAGCTGTTTTTT.

The J gene is TRBJ1-6, the V gene TRBV6-2 or TRBV6-3; D is unclear. Trimming left V 6 bases short and J 9 bases short, with 15 bases between. The CDR3 is 14 amino acids. In germline, CDR1 is MNHEY, CDR2 SVGEGT. The DNA of the CDR3 is TGTGCCAGCAGACCTGGACGGGATGGTTCACCCCTCCACTTT. Translating it yields CASRPGRDGSPLHF.

The chain couples TRBV13 to TRBJ2-7, with TRBD2 matching 8 bases. The V and J ends lost 2 bases and 4 bases, in that order; junction bases with no gene match: 10. There are 16 residues in the CDR3. The germline CDR1 and CDR2 sequences are PRHDT and FYEKMQ (reference sequence). The CDR3 protein is CASSLQAGGALYEQYF. DNA for the CDR3: TGTGCCAGCAGCTTACAAGCCGGGGGGGCCTTATACGAGCAGTACTTC.

V gene TRBV19 combines with J gene TRBJ1-5; 9 nucleotides align to TRBD1. V trimming: 3 bases; J trimming: 0 bases; junction bases outside the gene matches: 3. The V gene's germline CDR1 is LNHDA and CDR2 SQIVND (reference sequence). The CDR3 has 16 amino acids. The CDR3 loop is CASSIWTGVSNQPQHF. DNA of the CDR3: TGTGCCAGTAGTATTTGGACAGGGGTTAGCAATCAGCCCCAGCATTTT. The complete variable domain, with remaining parts taken from reference TRBV19 and TRBJ1-5, reads DGGITQSPKYLFRKEGQNVTLSCEQNLNHDAMYWYRQDPGQGLRLIYYSQIVNDFQKGDIAEGYSVSREKKESFPLTVTSAQKNPTAFYLCASSIWTGVSNQPQHFGDGTRLSIL.

The rearrangement uses TRBV7-3 and TRBJ1-6, with D unresolved. Looked up from germline, CDR1 is SGHTA and CDR2 is FQGTGA. This CDR3 is built from 13 residues. V was cut by 2 bases and J by 8 bases, with 7 bases left in between. CDR3 amino acids: CASSLLGYSPLHF. CDR3 nucleotides: TGTGCCAGCAGCTTACTAGGTTATTCACCCCTCCACTTT.

The chain links TRBV11-2 to TRBJ2-5; D might be TRBD2 (6 bases). The V gene's germline CDR1 is SGHAT and CDR2 FQNNGV. V lost 3 bases and J 4 bases, leaving 21 bases between the germline ends. The length of the CDR3 is 17 residues. The CDR3 DNA follows: TGTGCCAGCAGCTTTAAACGGAGCGGGTGGGGGGTAGAGACCCAGTACTTC. It codes for CASSFKRSGWGVETQYF.